Each of the 7 T cell receptor beta chains below was sequenced from the same sample in a study of beta chain features in type 1 diabetes. Study-wide results and limits: TCRB CDR3s were moderately but significantly shorter in Type 1 diabetes patients in all four CD4+ subsets.

These receptors' targets are unknown. Expressed TCRB transcripts were sequenced after all isolated RNA was converted to cDNA. TCRdb's copy holds only in-frame clones and misses some; the assay was immunoSEQ multiplex PCR. The sample includes 600,000 to 700,000 clones, 13% of them seen just once. Sequenced input: naive CD4+ T cells from blood. These receptors were collected from a man aged 18 to 30 with type 1 diabetes.

The chain recombines TRBV21-1 with TRBJ2-1; the table calls TRBD2, which could not be checked here. TRBV21-1 is recorded as a pseudogene. The CDR3 consists of 17 residues. The CDR3 reads CASSKVTSGGLYNEQFF. The DNA for the CDR3 is TGTGCCAGCAGCAAAGTTACTAGCGGGGGCCTTTACAATGAGCAGTTCTTC.

This clone was counted a few times. The chain carries TRBV27 and TRBJ2-3; 9 bases are shared with TRBD1. V lost 6 bases to trimming and J lost 6 bases; unmatched junction nucleotides: 10. The CDR3 loop spans 15 amino acids. Germline V gene lookup returns CDR1 MNHEY and CDR2 SMNVEV (reference sequence). The CDR3, as DNA: TGTGCCAGCAGGGTTTACACAGGGGGCGTCGATACGCAGTATTTT. Its translation is CASRVYTGGVDTQYF.

This clone was detected a few times. The chain joins TRBV19 to TRBJ1-5, with D hard to call. Trimming cost V 7 bases and J 0 bases, with 10 bases left between them. The CDR3 is 14 amino acids. Looked up from germline, CDR1 is LNHDA and CDR2 is SQIVND (reference sequence). The CDR3 loop reads CASTEGGSNQPQHF. CDR3 DNA: TGTGCCAGTACCGAGGGAGGTAGCAATCAGCCCCAGCATTTT.

This chain links TRBV5-8 with TRBJ1-5; TRBD1 might be the D (5 bases). V shed 4 bases and J shed 2 bases, with 19 bases lying between them. CDR1 and CDR2 (germline): SGHTS, YDEGEE. The CDR3 totals 17 residues. CDR3 sequence reads: CASSPELQGEGNQPQHF. CDR3 bases: TGTGCCAGCAGCCCGGAGCTGCAGGGAGAAGGCAATCAGCCCCAGCATTTT.

This clone turned up a few times. J is TRBJ1-5 and V is TRBV10-3, with TRBD1 as a possible D gene (5 bases). Trimming removed 6 bases from V and 7 bases from J, with 19 bases in between. The CDR3 runs to 15 residues. The germline V gene has CDR1 ENHRY and CDR2 SYGVKD. CDR3 sequence reads: CAISTDWGADQPQHF. Here the CDR3 DNA reads TGTGCCATCAGCACTGATTGGGGCGCGGACCAGCCCCAGCATTTT.

This chain joins TRBV6-6 and TRBJ2-6; D remains ambiguous. The length of the CDR3 is 14 residues. V was cut by 3 bases and J by 2 bases, with 5 bases left in between. Looked up from germline, CDR1 is MNHNY and CDR2 is SVGAGI (reference sequence). CDR3 nucleotide sequence: TGTGCCAGCAGTTATACGCCTGGGGCCAACGTCCTGACTTTC. Its translation: CASSYTPGANVLTF.

This sequence joins TRBV6-5 and TRBJ2-2, with D unclear. CDR1 MNHEY and CDR2 SVGAGI come from the germline V gene. V lost 1 base to trimming and J lost 1 base, with 10 bases between them. The CDR3 runs to 16 residues. The CDR3 protein is CASSYFRAENTGELFF. The CDR3 coding sequence is TGTGCCAGCAGTTACTTCCGGGCCGAGAACACCGGGGAGCTGTTTTTT.